In this sample, the clone carrying this TCR beta chain turned up a few times. Both TCR beta VDJ combination and CDR3 sequence profiling were carried out. Genomic DNA was the template for this profiling. In TCRdb, the reads were re-called with MiXCR into one record per CDR3 protein. The sample lists some 220,000 distinct CDR3 sequences, almost 35% occurring once. The sample belongs to a study of CD8+CD57+ T cells in acquired aplastic anemia. Germline CDR1 and CDR2: SGHAT and FQNNGV. V was cut by 1 base and J by 4 bases, with 13 bases left in between. The CDR3 totals 15 residues. V is TRBV11-2 and J is TRBJ1-1; D perhaps matches TRBD1 (6 bases). This receptor was obtained from a human donor in good health, serving as a control. Sequenced sample: sorted CD4+, CD8+, or CD8+CD57+ T cells (not recorded which) from PBMCs. CDR3 DNA sequence: TGTGCCAGCAGCTTAGTCAGGGGTGTGCCCACTGAAGCTTTCTTT. This encodes CASSLVRGVPTEAFF. Variable domain in full (rest from reference TRBV11-2 and TRBJ1-1): EAGVAQSPRYKIIEKRQSVAFWCNPISGHATLYWYQQILGQGPKLLIQFQNNGVVDDSQLPKDRFSAERLKGVDSTLKIQPAKLEDSAVYLCASSLVRGVPTEAFFGQGTRLTVV.